Each of the 9 T cell receptor beta chains below was sequenced from the same sample in a study of blood T cell repertoires in COVID-19. Generated by immunoSEQ multiplex PCR, the TCRdb table keeps only in-frame clones and is missing some. In the table there are about 160,000 clones, roughly 89% of which are singletons. Sample: peripheral blood. These receptors were collected from a woman aged 70-85 years with COVID-19, enrolled during active disease.

The CDR3 DNA reads TGTGCCAGCAGCCCAGGACAGGGTTCGGCGGCCAAAAACATTCAGTACTTC. Residues: CASSPGQGSAAKNIQYF. The rearrangement uses TRBV7-9 and TRBJ2-4, with 8 bases matching TRBD1. In germline, CDR1 is SEHNR, CDR2 FQNEAQ (reference sequence). Trimming cost V 5 bases and J 1 base; bases outside gene matches: 10. This CDR3 is 17 amino acids long.

V usage is TRBV7-9 and J usage is TRBJ2-5; D unresolved. The V end was cut by 2 bases, the J end by 0 bases, with 7 bases between. The CDR3 is made up of 14 amino acids. CDR1 is SEHNR, CDR2 FQNEAQ, per germline (reference sequence). The CDR3 DNA reads as TGTGCCAGCAGCTTAAAAGCAAACCAAGAGACCCAGTACTTC. Encoded protein: CASSLKANQETQYF.

This rearrangement joins TRBV7-9 to TRBJ2-7; the match to TRBD1 covers 7 bases. CDR3 length equals 12 residues. Trimming at V came to 5 bases and at J to 3 bases, leaving 1 base not matched to a gene. Germline values: CDR1 SEHNR, CDR2 FQNEAQ (reference sequence). The CDR3 coding sequence is TGTGCCAGCAGCAGGACAGGCTACGAGCAGTACTTC. Translated, it gives CASSRTGYEQYF.

The chain recombines TRBV18 with TRBJ2-6, with TRBD2 as a possible D gene (6 bases). V was trimmed by 8 bases and J by 7 bases, leaving 9 bases between them. The CDR3 has 12 residues. Germline CDR1 is KGHSH and CDR2 is LQKENI. The CDR3, as DNA: TGTGCCAGCGACGGGGGAGCCAACGTCCTGACTTTC. This translates into CASDGGANVLTF.

Of note for this clone: The same CDR3 also results from other DNA sequences found in this sample. The gene calls are TRBV5-1 and TRBJ2-1; possibly TRBD1 for D (5 bases). Germline V CDR1 and CDR2: SGHRS, YFSETQ. Trimming took off 0 bases at V and 0 bases at J, with 10 bases between the two ends. CDR3 length equals 16 residues. CDR3: CASSLDRQSSYNEQFF. In nucleotides, the CDR3 is TGCGCCAGCAGCTTGGACCGACAGAGCTCCTACAATGAGCAGTTCTTC. The variable domain in full, completed from reference TRBV5-1 and TRBJ2-1, reads KAGVTQTPRYLIKTRGQQVTLSCSPISGHRSVSWYQQTPGQGLQFLFEYFSETQRNKGNFPGRFSGRQFSNSRSEMNVSTLELGDSALYLCASSLDRQSSYNEQFFGPGTRLTVL.

The chain recombines TRBV2 with TRBJ2-2, with a tentative D call TRBD2 (6 bases). The V end lost 8 bases, the J end lost 4 bases, and 14 bases lay between the germline ends. Germline assignment: CDR1 SNHLY and CDR2 FYNNEI. This CDR3 contains 14 residues. The CDR3 region has the DNA TGTGCCAGCTGTGCCGGGAGTTTCACCGGGGAGCTGTTTTTT. Amino acids: CASCAGSFTGELFF.

The chain links TRBV10-3 to TRBJ2-7, with D perhaps matching TRBD1 (6 bases). Germline CDR1 reads ENHRY; CDR2 reads SYGVKD. This CDR3 is 15 amino acids long. V gave up 6 bases and J gave up 3 bases, with 18 bases separating them. The CDR3 region is CAISLGQTLFYEQYF. DNA for the CDR3: TGTGCCATCAGCCTAGGACAGACGCTTTTCTACGAGCAGTACTTC.

This rearrangement joins TRBV5-1 to TRBJ1-2, with a possible D match to TRBD1 (6 bases). The CDR3 consists of 16 residues. V was trimmed by 4 bases and J by 2 bases, leaving 18 bases between them. The germline V gene encodes CDR1 SGHRS and CDR2 YFSETQ. CDR3 protein: CASSGKQGRINYGYTF. Written as DNA, the CDR3 is TGCGCCAGCAGCGGGAAACAGGGCCGGATAAACTATGGCTACACCTTC.

The chain joins TRBV7-8 to TRBJ1-2; 7 nucleotides agree with TRBD1. Germline-derived CDR1 and CDR2 are SGHVS and FQNEAQ. V lost 5 bases, J lost 4 bases, and 10 bases stayed unmatched. The CDR3 has 15 amino acids. In DNA, the CDR3 is TGTGCCAGCAGCCCAACATGGGACAGCCTCTATGGCTACACCTTC. Protein product: CASSPTWDSLYGYTF.